The T cell receptor beta chain described here comes from a study of metastatic and nonmetastatic thyroid tumors. Study-level information: Malignant and benign thyroid patients had repertoires compared in peripheral blood and tumor or nodule tissue.

This clone was detected ten times or more. TCRdb redid the clone calls on the PCR reads using MiXCR. Of tens of thousands of clones in the sample, about a fifth were seen once. Thyroid surgery was preceded by no treatment in any patient. The CDR3 is 12 residues long. The V end lost 5 bases, the J end lost 7 bases, and 11 bases lay between the germline ends. Per germline, CDR1 SNHLY and CDR2 FYNNEI. The rearrangement links TRBV2 to TRBJ1-2; D possibly corresponds to TRBD1 (5 bases). Input material: blood. The clonotype originates from a female donor with papillary thyroid cancer or a benign thyroid nodule (not recorded which). Some clones in this sample may be carry-over from other donors' samples. CDR3 sequence: CASSRDSSGYTF. The DNA for the CDR3 is TGTGCCAGCAGTAGAGACAGTTCTGGCTACACCTTC.